This paragraph covers one T cell receptor (beta chain) sequence. The data were taken from a study of T cell responses to AZD1222 COVID-19 vaccine. V dropped 1 base and J dropped 1; count of bases not matched to a gene: 3. The CDR3 is 16 residues long. Looked up from germline, CDR1 is SGHTA and CDR2 is FQGNSA. Sequenced by immunoSEQ multiplex PCR; TCRdb stores in-frame clones only, minus some. The data contain approximately 140,000 clones, around 94% of them singletons. Source: peripheral blood, taken on day 0 of AZD1222 vaccination. This receptor was obtained from an adult in good health. The chain combines TRBV7-2 with TRBJ2-5; 10 bases match TRBD2. This CDR3 is CASSLDTSGTQETQYF. As DNA, the CDR3 is TGTGCCAGCAGCTTAGATACTAGCGGGACCCAAGAGACCCAGTACTTC.